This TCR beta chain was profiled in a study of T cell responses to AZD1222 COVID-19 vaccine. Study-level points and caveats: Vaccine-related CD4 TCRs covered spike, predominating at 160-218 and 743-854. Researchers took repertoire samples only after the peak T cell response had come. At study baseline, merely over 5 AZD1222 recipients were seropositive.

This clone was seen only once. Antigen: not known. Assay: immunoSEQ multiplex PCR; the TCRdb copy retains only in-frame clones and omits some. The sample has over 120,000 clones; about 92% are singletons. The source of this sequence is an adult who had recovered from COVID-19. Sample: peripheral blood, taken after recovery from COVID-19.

As DNA, the CDR3 is TGTGCCAGCAGCCAAGAAGGGGGAACTGAAGGGACCGGGGAGCTGTTTTTT. It encodes CASSQEGGTEGTGELFF. This chain connects TRBV4-2 to TRBJ2-2; D is possibly TRBD1 (6 bases). The length of the CDR3 is 17 residues. Germline V CDR1 and CDR2: LGHNA, YNFKEQ. The germline V and J ends were trimmed by 0 bases and 5 bases, with 16 bases remaining between them.